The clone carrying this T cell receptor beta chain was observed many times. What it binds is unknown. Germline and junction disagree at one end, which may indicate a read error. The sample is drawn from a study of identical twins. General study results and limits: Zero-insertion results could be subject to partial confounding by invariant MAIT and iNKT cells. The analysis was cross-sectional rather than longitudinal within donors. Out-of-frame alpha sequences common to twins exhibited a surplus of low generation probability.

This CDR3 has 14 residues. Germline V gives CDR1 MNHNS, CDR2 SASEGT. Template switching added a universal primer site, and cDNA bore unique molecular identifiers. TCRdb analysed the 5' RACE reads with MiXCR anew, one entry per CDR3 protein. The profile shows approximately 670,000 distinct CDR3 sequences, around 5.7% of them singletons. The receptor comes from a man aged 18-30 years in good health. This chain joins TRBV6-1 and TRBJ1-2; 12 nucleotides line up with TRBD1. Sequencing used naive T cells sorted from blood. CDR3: CASSPAGDRGRRGF. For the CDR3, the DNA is TGTGCCAGCAGTCCCGCCGGGGACAGGGGGCGCCGGGGGTTC.